The rows below give T cell receptor beta chains drawn from one sample of a study of blood T cell repertoires in COVID-19. The method was immunoSEQ multiplex PCR; TCRdb's version includes in-frame clones alone and lacks a portion of them. The sample has 110,000 or so clones; 75% to 90% are singletons. The material sequenced was peripheral blood. Receptor source: a woman in her sixties or seventies with COVID-19, enrolled during active disease. The CDR3 runs from the conserved cysteine through the conserved F or W. A D gene is named only where the DNA matches it firmly. Some rows have no size entry. The others give once, few or many, or a class for an expanded clone.

d_gene	abundance	v_gene	j_gene	CDR3aa	CDR3nt
TRBD2	-	TRBV2	TRBJ2-4	CASSRGREGLQYF	TGTGCCAGCAGTAGGGGCCGGGAGGGACTTCAGTACTTC
TRBD1	-	TRBV7-3	TRBJ2-2	CASNPGQGASFGELFF	TGTGCCAGCAACCCGGGACAGGGGGCGTCTTTCGGGGAGCTGTTTTTT
-	-	TRBV10-3	TRBJ2-3	CAIRQEDTQYF	TGTGCCATCAGACAGGAAGATACGCAGTATTTT
-	-	TRBV7-9	TRBJ2-1	CASSSGMLGEFF	TGTGCCAGCAGCTCAGGCATGCTAGGGGAGTTCTTC
TRBD1	-	TRBV10-3	TRBJ1-2	CAISRDSSNYGYTF	TGTGCCATCAGTAGGGACAGCTCTAACTATGGCTACACCTTC
TRBD2	-	TRBV5-6	TRBJ2-7	CASTLAGVAYEQYF	TGTGCCAGCACCCTAGCGGGGGTCGCCTACGAGCAGTACTTC
-	-	TRBV5-1	TRBJ1-2	CASSYPREGGGYTF	TGCGCCAGCAGCTATCCCCGGGAGGGGGGAGGCTACACCTTC
TRBD1	-	TRBV19	TRBJ2-2	CASTQRQGLRGELFF	TGTGCCAGTACCCAAAGACAGGGTCTAAGAGGGGAGCTGTTTTTT
-	once	TRBV18	TRBJ1-1	CASSPPIQGGEAFF	TGTGCCAGCTCACCACCGATACAGGGCGGAGAAGCTTTCTTT
-	-	TRBV10-3	TRBJ2-1	CATRLSNEQFF	TGTGCCACCCGACTATCCAATGAGCAGTTCTTC
TRBD2	-	TRBV6-6	TRBJ2-1	CASSRPPSSAGNHNEQFF	TGTGCCAGCAGTCGTCCCCCCTCGTCAGCGGGGAACCACAATGAGCAGTTCTTC
-	once	TRBV5-4	TRBJ1-1	CASSGQDTEAFF	TGTGCCAGCAGCGGGCAGGACACTGAAGCTTTCTTT
TRBD1	-	TRBV4-3	TRBJ1-5	CASSQVLQGHQPQHF	TGCGCCAGCAGCCAAGTCCTACAGGGGCATCAGCCCCAGCATTTT
TRBD1	-	TRBV5-6	TRBJ2-7	CASSLGTVGEQYF	TGTGCCAGCAGCCTCGGGACAGTGGGTGAGCAGTACTTC
-	once	TRBV7-3	TRBJ1-1	CASSLMEDTEAFF	TGTGCCAGCAGCTTAATGGAGGACACTGAAGCTTTCTTT
TRBD1	-	TRBV6-4	TRBJ2-2	CASSGYRGQDTGELFF	TGTGCCAGCAGTGGATACAGGGGGCAGGACACCGGGGAGCTGTTTTTT
-	-	TRBV29-1	TRBJ2-7	CSVWTRAELIGNEQYF	TGCAGCGTCTGGACGAGGGCAGAGTTAATCGGGAACGAGCAGTACTTC
-	-	TRBV7-3	TRBJ1-1	CASSLNGGGENTEAFF	TGTGCCAGCAGCTTAAATGGGGGAGGAGAGAACACTGAAGCTTTCTTT
-	-	TRBV7-6	TRBJ1-1	CASSWTDKMNTEAFF	TGTGCCAGCAGTTGGACGGACAAAATGAACACTGAAGCTTTCTTT
TRBD1	once	TRBV7-6	TRBJ1-2	CASSLASNRGYGYTF	TGTGCCAGCAGCTTAGCATCCAACAGGGGGTATGGCTACACCTTC
-	-	TRBV5-1	TRBJ1-1	CASSLKLGGMNTEAFF	TGCGCCAGCAGCTTGAAACTCGGCGGCATGAACACTGAAGCTTTCTTT
-	-	TRBV5-1	TRBJ2-7	CASSSAYEQYF	TGTGCCAGCAGCTCGGCCTACGAGCAGTACTTC
-	-	TRBV27	TRBJ2-3	CASSLGGDTQYF	TGTGCCAGCAGTTTAGGAGGGGATACGCAGTATTTT
TRBD1	-	TRBV2	TRBJ2-1	CASRLGQAGVRYNEQFF	TGTGCCAGCAGGCTGGGACAGGCGGGCGTACGCTACAATGAGCAGTTCTTC
-	-	TRBV2	TRBJ2-2	CASSGTVTGELFF	TGTGCCAGCAGTGGAACGGTCACCGGGGAGCTGTTTTTT
-	-	TRBV5-1	TRBJ2-3	CASSLEASGGTDTQYF	TGCGCCAGCAGCTTGGAGGCTAGTGGAGGCACAGATACGCAGTATTTT
TRBD2	-	TRBV3-1/TRBV3-2	TRBJ2-7	CASSQASGGPYEQYF	TGTGCCAGCAGCCAAGCTAGCGGGGGGCCCTACGAGCAGTACTTC
TRBD1	once	TRBV7-2	TRBJ2-2	CARRQGAAGELFF	TGTGCCAGGAGACAGGGGGCCGCCGGGGAGCTGTTTTTT
-	-	TRBV7-9	TRBJ1-1	CASSRRGDTEAFF	TGTGCCAGCAGCCGCAGGGGCGACACTGAAGCTTTCTTT
-	few	TRBV30	TRBJ1-1	CAWSPFEGGETEAFF	TGTGCCTGGAGCCCTTTTGAAGGGGGAGAAACTGAAGCTTTCTTT
TRBD2	-	TRBV27	TRBJ2-2	CASSLVAGGTGELFF	TGTGCCAGCAGTTTAGTAGCGGGGGGAACCGGGGAGCTGTTTTTT
-	-	TRBV5-1	TRBJ1-5	CASSLDGLSGQPQHF	TGCGCCAGCAGTTTGGATGGACTCTCTGGTCAGCCCCAGCATTTT
TRBD1	-	TRBV4-1	TRBJ1-1	CASSRPGTGGEVNTEAFF	TGCGCCAGCAGCAGACCCGGGACAGGGGGCGAGGTGAACACTGAAGCTTTCTTT
TRBD1	-	TRBV29-1	TRBJ1-3	CSVGRDSYSGNTIYF	TGCAGCGTTGGCCGGGACAGCTACTCTGGAAACACCATATATTTT
-	-	TRBV5-6	TRBJ1-1	CASSLDDTTEAFF	TGTGCCAGCAGCTTGGATGACACCACTGAAGCTTTCTTT